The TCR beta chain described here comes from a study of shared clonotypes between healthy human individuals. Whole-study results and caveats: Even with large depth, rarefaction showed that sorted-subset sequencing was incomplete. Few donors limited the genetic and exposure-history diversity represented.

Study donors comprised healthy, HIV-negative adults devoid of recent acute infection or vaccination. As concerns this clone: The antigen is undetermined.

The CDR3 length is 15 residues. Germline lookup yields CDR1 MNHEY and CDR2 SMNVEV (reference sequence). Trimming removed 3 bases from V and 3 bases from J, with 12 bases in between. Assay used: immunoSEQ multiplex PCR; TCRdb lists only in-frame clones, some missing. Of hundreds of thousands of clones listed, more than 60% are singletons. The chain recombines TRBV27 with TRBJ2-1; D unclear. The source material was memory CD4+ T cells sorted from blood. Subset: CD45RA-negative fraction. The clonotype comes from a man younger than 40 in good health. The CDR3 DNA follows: TGTGCCAGCAGTTTTGGGCAAAAATACTACAATGAGCAGTTCTTC. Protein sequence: CASSFGQKYYNEQFF.